Below are 19 T cell receptor beta chains sequenced from a single sample in a study of T cell responses to AZD1222 COVID-19 vaccine. TCRdb's copy holds only in-frame clones and misses some; the assay was immunoSEQ multiplex PCR. The sample has tens of thousands of clones; roughly 75% are singletons. The source material was peripheral blood, sampled 28 days after the second AZD1222 dose. These receptors all come from an adult who received the AZD1222 COVID-19 vaccine.

The rearrangement links TRBV9 to TRBJ2-3; D is ambiguous. CDR3 size: 12 residues. Germline V gene lookup returns CDR1 SGDLS and CDR2 YYNGEE. The V and J ends lost 3 bases and 6 bases respectively, with 8 bases between them. CDR3 bases: TGTGCCAGCAGCGAAGTCCTCGATACGCAGTATTTT. Its protein is CASSEVLDTQYF. The entire variable domain, with the rest obtained from reference TRBV9 and TRBJ2-3, is as follows: DSGVTQTPKHLITATGQRVTLRCSPRSGDLSVYWYQQSLDQGLQFLIQYYNGEERAKGNILERFSAQQFPDLHSELNLSSLELGDSALYFCASSEVLDTQYFGPGTRLTVL.

The V gene is TRBV3-1 (or the pseudogene TRBV3-2), the J gene TRBJ2-7; D not certain. This CDR3 spans 14 amino acids. V lost 0 bases to trimming and J lost 0 bases, with 6 bases between them. The germline V gene encodes CDR1 LGHDT and CDR2 YNNKEL (reference sequence). For the CDR3, the DNA is TGTGCCAGCAGCCAAGAGCCAGTCTCCTACGAGCAGTACTTC. It yields the protein CASSQEPVSYEQYF.

The chain combines TRBV30 with TRBJ2-6; D gene unclear. This CDR3 is 14 amino acids long. Trimming pared 2 bases from V and 2 bases from J, leaving 7 bases between. Germline CDR1 and CDR2: GTSNPN and SVGIG (reference sequence). Here the CDR3 reads CAWSTGTGANVLTF. The CDR3 nucleotides read TGTGCCTGGAGTACGGGCACTGGGGCCAACGTCCTGACTTTC. Filled out from reference TRBV30 and TRBJ2-6, the complete variable domain reads SQTIHQWPATLVQPVGSPLSLECTVEGTSNPNLYWYRQAAGRGLQLLFYSVGIGQISSEVPQNLSASRPQDRQFILSSKKLLLSDSGFYLCAWSTGTGANVLTFGAGSRLTVL.

The CDR3 is CASSQGGAGNTEAFF. The CDR3 region has the DNA TGTGCCAGCAGCCAAGGGGGCGCGGGGAACACTGAAGCTTTCTTT. V usage is TRBV3-1 (or the pseudogene TRBV3-2) and J usage is TRBJ1-1, with D maybe TRBD1 (5 bases). Trimming took off 1 base at V and 1 base at J, with 10 bases between the two ends. This CDR3 is 15 amino acids long. CDR1 and CDR2 from the germline V gene are LGHDT and YNNKEL (reference sequence).

A few counts support this clone. The V gene is TRBV2, the J gene TRBJ2-2; possible D gene TRBD2, 6 bases. V was shortened by 6 bases and J by 4 bases, with 18 bases between the two germline ends. The germline gives CDR1 SNHLY, CDR2 FYNNEI. This CDR3 has 16 amino acids. The CDR3 sequence: CASRPTRGGRTGELFF. CDR3 coding DNA: TGTGCCAGCAGGCCCACACGCGGAGGGCGCACCGGGGAGCTGTTTTTT.

This sequence joins TRBV3-1 (or the pseudogene TRBV3-2) and TRBJ2-2; 8 bases agree with TRBD1. This CDR3 region has 15 residues. The germline CDR1 and CDR2 sequences are LGHDT and YNNKEL (reference sequence). With 4 bases clipped from V and 4 bases from J, the junction kept 5 bases outside the gene matches. CDR3 sequence (DNA): TGTGCCAGCAGCCCCGACAGGGGTGCCACCGGGGAGCTGTTTTTT. This encodes CASSPDRGATGELFF.

The rearrangement joins TRBV19 to TRBJ1-2; D gene ambiguous. The length of the CDR3 is 11 residues. The ends were cut back, 2 bases at V and 7 bases at J, with 5 bases in the middle. From germline, CDR1 is LNHDA and CDR2 SQIVND (reference sequence). The CDR3, as DNA: TGTGCCAGTAGTATAAGGTCTGGCTACACCTTC. Translating it yields CASSIRSGYTF. Looking up the rest from reference TRBV19 and TRBJ1-2 gives the full variable domain: DGGITQSPKYLFRKEGQNVTLSCEQNLNHDAMYWYRQDPGQGLRLIYYSQIVNDFQKGDIAEGYSVSREKKESFPLTVTSAQKNPTAFYLCASSIRSGYTFGSGTRLTVV.

The chain is built from TRBV5-1 and TRBJ2-1, with 13 bases matching TRBD2. This CDR3 region has 15 residues. CDR1 is SGHRS, CDR2 YFSETQ, per germline. V shed 6 bases and J 5 bases; nucleotides not matched to a gene: 5. As DNA, the CDR3 is TGCGCCAGCAACGAACTAGCGGGAGGGAACAATGAGCAGTTCTTC. It yields the protein CASNELAGGNNEQFF.

The V call is TRBV6-5, the J call TRBJ1-3; D remains ambiguous. V was cut by 2 bases and J by 0 bases, with 8 bases left in between. The CDR3 contains 15 residues. Germline V CDR1 and CDR2: MNHEY, SVGAGI. The CDR3 here is CASSYPKYSGNTIYF. The CDR3 nucleotides are TGTGCCAGCAGTTACCCCAAGTACTCTGGAAACACCATATATTTT.

This clone was observed a single time. This chain links TRBV28 with TRBJ2-1, with TRBD1 matching 10 bases. Germline lookup yields CDR1 MDHEN and CDR2 SYDVKM. The CDR3 has 19 residues. The trim removed 7 bases at V and 0 bases at J, leaving 15 bases unmatched. The CDR3 bases are TGTGCCAGCACTCCTTTTCTGGGACAGGGGATTAGCTCCTACAATGAGCAGTTCTTC. Amino acids: CASTPFLGQGISSYNEQFF.

The chain combines TRBV4-3 with TRBJ1-1, with D possibly TRBD1 on 5 matching bases. The ends were cut back, 0 bases at V and 0 bases at J, with 17 bases in the middle. The CDR3 has 18 amino acids. Germline lookup yields CDR1 LGHNA and CDR2 YSLEER. Here the CDR3 reads CASSQDYRTRALNTEAFF. The CDR3 DNA reads as TGCGCCAGCAGCCAAGACTATCGTACCAGGGCGTTGAACACTGAAGCTTTCTTT.

This clone was seen a few times. The rearrangement links TRBV4-3 to TRBJ1-4; TRBD1 aligns across 9 bases. The CDR3 length is 17 residues. V gave up 4 bases and J gave up 0 bases; unmatched junction bases: 6. Per the germline V gene, CDR1 is LGHNA and CDR2 is YSLEER. CDR3 residues: CASSRGQGTATNEKLFF. CDR3 in DNA: TGCGCCAGCAGCCGAGGACAGGGGACCGCAACTAATGAAAAACTGTTTTTT.

This clone was recorded only once. This chain links TRBV6-5 with TRBJ2-2; 7 bases map to TRBD1. The germline V gene encodes CDR1 MNHEY and CDR2 SVGAGI. The V segment lost 8 bases and the J segment 2 bases; nucleotides outside the gene matches: 8. The CDR3 spans 15 residues. The DNA for the CDR3 is TGTGCCAGCGCTATGCAGGGGGTTAACACCGGGGAGCTGTTTTTT. It codes for CASAMQGVNTGELFF.

The chain joins TRBV20-1 to TRBJ2-1, with 8 bases aligning to TRBD2. This CDR3 is built from 14 residues. J was trimmed by 4 bases and V by 3 bases; bases with no gene match: 5. Germline assignment: CDR1 DFQATT and CDR2 SNEGSKA (reference sequence). The CDR3 region is CSASKGLGYNEQFF. In nucleotides, the CDR3 is TGCAGTGCTAGTAAGGGACTAGGGTACAATGAGCAGTTCTTC.

J is TRBJ1-5 and V is TRBV12-3 or TRBV12-4; D call uncertain. Deletions cut 6 bases from V and 4 bases from J, with 7 bases between. The CDR3 spans 12 residues. CDR3 protein: CASRPQNQPQHF. CDR3 sequence (DNA): TGTGCCAGCAGACCACAGAATCAGCCCCAGCATTTT.

The chain couples TRBV21-1 to TRBJ2-1. TRBV21-1 is tagged as a pseudogene. The CDR3 is 13 amino acids. In DNA form, the CDR3 reads TGTGCCAGCAGCATGTTGCCCAACAATGAGCAGTTCTTC. It specifies CASSMLPNNEQFF.

The chain is built from TRBV10-3 and TRBJ2-1; TRBD2 aligns across 7 bases. The V gene end was trimmed by 3 bases and the J gene end by 5 bases; junction bases not matched to a gene: 4. The CDR3 extends over 14 amino acids. Germline V gives CDR1 ENHRY, CDR2 SYGVKD. The DNA of the CDR3 is TGTGCCATCAGTGATCCGGGAGGTAACAATGAGCAGTTCTTC. This gives the protein CAISDPGGNNEQFF.

This chain connects TRBV10-3 to TRBJ1-6; 10 bases map to TRBD1. The CDR3 loop spans 14 amino acids. V shed 6 bases and J 9 bases; nucleotides not matched to a gene: 5. Germline lookup yields CDR1 ENHRY and CDR2 SYGVKD. The CDR3: CAIRGTGEGSPLHF. The CDR3 nucleotides read TGTGCCATCAGGGGGACAGGGGAGGGTTCACCCCTCCACTTT.

The rearrangement uses TRBV28 and TRBJ2-3, with 8 bases identical to TRBD2. The V segment lost 6 bases and the J segment 0 bases; nucleotides outside the gene matches: 5. The CDR3 is made up of 15 amino acids. Per the germline V gene, CDR1 is MDHEN and CDR2 is SYDVKM. CDR3 nucleotides: TGTGCCAGCAGCGGGGGGGGCGTTAGCACAGATACGCAGTATTTT. Protein product: CASSGGGVSTDTQYF.